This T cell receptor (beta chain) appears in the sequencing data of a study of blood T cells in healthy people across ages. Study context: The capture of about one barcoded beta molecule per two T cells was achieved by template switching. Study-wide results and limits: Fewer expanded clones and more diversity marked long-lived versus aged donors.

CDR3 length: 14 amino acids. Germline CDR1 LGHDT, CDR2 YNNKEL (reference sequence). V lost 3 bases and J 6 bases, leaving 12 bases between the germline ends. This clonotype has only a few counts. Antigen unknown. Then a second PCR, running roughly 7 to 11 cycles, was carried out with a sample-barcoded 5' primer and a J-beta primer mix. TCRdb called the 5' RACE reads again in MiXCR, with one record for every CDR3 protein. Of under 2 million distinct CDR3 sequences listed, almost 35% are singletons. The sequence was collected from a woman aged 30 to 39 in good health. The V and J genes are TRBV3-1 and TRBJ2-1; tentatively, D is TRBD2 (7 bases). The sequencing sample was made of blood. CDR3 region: CASSQGAGANEQFF. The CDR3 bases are TGTGCCAGCAGCCAGGGTGCGGGGGCCAATGAGCAGTTCTTC.